Shown below are 2 T cell receptor beta chains from a single sample sequenced in a study of T-cell memory formation after mild COVID-19. TCRdb reprocessed the 5' RACE reads via MiXCR and lists one record per CDR3 protein. The data show about 320,000 distinct CDR3 sequences, 13% to 15% seen once. The specimen was PBMCs or a T cell subset sorted from them (not recorded which). The receptors stem from a man between 18 and 29 years old who had mild COVID-19 (a few samples of this study predate the infection). Cell type and time point are not known.

This rearrangement joins TRBV12-5 to TRBJ2-7; TRBD1 matches 8 bases. J was trimmed by 2 bases and V by 7 bases; bases with no gene match: 10. Germline loops: CDR1 LGHNT, CDR2 FRNRAP. This CDR3 comprises 15 residues. CDR3 bases: TGTGCTAGTGCCCCAGACAGGGGACAACCCTACGAGCAGTACGTC. Its translation: CASAPDRGQPYEQYV.

V is TRBV19 and J is TRBJ1-5, with 12 bases that match TRBD1. Trimming at V came to 8 bases and at J to 5 bases, leaving 10 bases not matched to a gene. The CDR3 contains 16 residues. Germline CDR1 reads LNHDA; CDR2 reads SQIVND (reference sequence). In nucleotides, the CDR3 is TGTGCCAGTGATATTGGGACAGGGGGCCGAGATCAGCCCCAGCATTTT. Protein: CASDIGTGGRDQPQHF. The full variable domain, completed using reference TRBV19 and TRBJ1-5, is DGGITQSPKYLFRKEGQNVTLSCEQNLNHDAMYWYRQDPGQGLRLIYYSQIVNDFQKGDIAEGYSVSREKKESFPLTVTSAQKNPTAFYLCASDIGTGGRDQPQHFGDGTRLSIL.